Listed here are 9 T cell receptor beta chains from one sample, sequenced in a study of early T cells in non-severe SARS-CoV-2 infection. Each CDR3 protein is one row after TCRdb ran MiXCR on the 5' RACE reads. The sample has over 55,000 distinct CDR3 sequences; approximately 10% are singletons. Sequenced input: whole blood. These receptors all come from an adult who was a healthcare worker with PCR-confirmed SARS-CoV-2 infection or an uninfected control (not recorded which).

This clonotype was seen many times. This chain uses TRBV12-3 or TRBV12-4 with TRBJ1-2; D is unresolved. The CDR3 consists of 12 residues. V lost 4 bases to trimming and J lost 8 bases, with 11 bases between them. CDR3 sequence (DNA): TGTGCCAGCAGTTCCGCGGGGAAAGGCTACACCTTC. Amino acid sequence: CASSSAGKGYTF.

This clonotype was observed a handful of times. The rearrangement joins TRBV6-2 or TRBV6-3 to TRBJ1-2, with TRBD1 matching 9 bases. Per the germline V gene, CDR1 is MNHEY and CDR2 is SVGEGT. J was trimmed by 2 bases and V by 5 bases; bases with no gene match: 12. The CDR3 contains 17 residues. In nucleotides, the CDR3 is TGTGCCAGCAGTGTCCCGGACAGGGGTTTGGAAAACTATGGCTACACCTTC. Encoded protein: CASSVPDRGLENYGYTF.

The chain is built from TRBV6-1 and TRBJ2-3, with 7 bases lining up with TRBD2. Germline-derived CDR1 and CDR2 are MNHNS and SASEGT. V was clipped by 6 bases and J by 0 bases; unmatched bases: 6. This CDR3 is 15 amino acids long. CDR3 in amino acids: CASRTLATSTDTQYF. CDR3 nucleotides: TGTGCCAGCAGAACACTAGCGACTAGCACAGATACGCAGTATTTT.

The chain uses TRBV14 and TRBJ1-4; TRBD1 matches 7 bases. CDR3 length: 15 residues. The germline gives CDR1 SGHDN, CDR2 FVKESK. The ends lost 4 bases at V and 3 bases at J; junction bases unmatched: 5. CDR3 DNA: TGTGCCAGCAGCCGCTTTCAGGGGGCTAATGAAAAACTGTTTTTT. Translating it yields CASSRFQGANEKLFF. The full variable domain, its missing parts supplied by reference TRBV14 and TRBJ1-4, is EAGVTQFPSHSVIEKGQTVTLRCDPISGHDNLYWYRRVMGKEIKFLLHFVKESKQDESGMPNNRFLAERTGGTYSTLKVQPAELEDSGVYFCASSRFQGANEKLFFGSGTQLSVL.

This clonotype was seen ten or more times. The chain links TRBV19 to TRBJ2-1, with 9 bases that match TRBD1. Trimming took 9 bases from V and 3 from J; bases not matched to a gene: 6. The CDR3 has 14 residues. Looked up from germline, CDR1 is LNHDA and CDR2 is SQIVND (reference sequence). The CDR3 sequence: CASQQGQGYNEQFF. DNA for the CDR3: TGTGCCAGCCAGCAGGGACAGGGCTACAATGAGCAGTTCTTC.

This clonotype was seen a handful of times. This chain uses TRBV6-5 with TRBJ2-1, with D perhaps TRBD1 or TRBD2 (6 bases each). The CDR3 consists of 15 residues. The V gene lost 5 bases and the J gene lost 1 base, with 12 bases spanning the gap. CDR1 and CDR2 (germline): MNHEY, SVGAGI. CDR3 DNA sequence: TGTGCCAGCAGTCGGCAGGGGAGGTCCTACAATGAGCAGTTCTTC. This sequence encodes CASSRQGRSYNEQFF.

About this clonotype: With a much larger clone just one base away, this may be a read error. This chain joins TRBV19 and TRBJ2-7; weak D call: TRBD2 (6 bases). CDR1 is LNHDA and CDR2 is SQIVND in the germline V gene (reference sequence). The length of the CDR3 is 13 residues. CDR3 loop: CVSSIFPGDEQYV. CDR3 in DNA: TGTGTCAGTAGTATTTTTCCGGGGGACGAGCAGTACGTC.

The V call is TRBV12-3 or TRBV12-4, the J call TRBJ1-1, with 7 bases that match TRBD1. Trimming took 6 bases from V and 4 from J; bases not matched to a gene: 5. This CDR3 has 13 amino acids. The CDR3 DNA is TGTGCCAGCAGCCAACAGGGGAGCACTGAAGCTTTCTTT. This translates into CASSQQGSTEAFF.

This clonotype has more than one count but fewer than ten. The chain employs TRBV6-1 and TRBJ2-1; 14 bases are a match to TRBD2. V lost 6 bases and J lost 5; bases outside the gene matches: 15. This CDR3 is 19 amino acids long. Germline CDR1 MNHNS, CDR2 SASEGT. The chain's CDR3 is CASRAGLAGGGNKDNEQFF. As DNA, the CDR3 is TGTGCCAGCAGGGCAGGACTAGCGGGGGGCGGGAATAAAGACAATGAGCAGTTCTTC.